The entry that follows covers one T cell receptor beta chain sequence. What it binds is unknown. The source of the sample is a study of graft-versus-host responses after intestinal transplantation. Study details: Those transplanted obtained multivisceral, liver-intestinal, or isolated intestinal grafts.

Measured with immunoSEQ multiplex PCR; TCRdb has only the in-frame clones, and not every one. Among 100,000 or so clones, 90% to 95% were seen once, and the ten largest hold about 1.1%. V lost 0 bases and J lost 0, with 16 bases in between. The CDR3 has 18 residues. Looked up from germline, CDR1 is LNHNV and CDR2 is YYDKDF (reference sequence). Material: unstimulated CD8+ T cells sorted from spleen or lymph node cells, obtained before transplant. This TCR derives from a human donor who was the organ donor for an intestinal transplant. V usage is TRBV15 and J usage is TRBJ2-3; a possible D gene is TRBD1 (6 bases). The CDR3 coding sequence is TGTGCCACCAGCAGAGATCGAGGGCCAGGGGCTAGCACAGATACGCAGTATTTT. Amino acid sequence: CATSRDRGPGASTDTQYF.